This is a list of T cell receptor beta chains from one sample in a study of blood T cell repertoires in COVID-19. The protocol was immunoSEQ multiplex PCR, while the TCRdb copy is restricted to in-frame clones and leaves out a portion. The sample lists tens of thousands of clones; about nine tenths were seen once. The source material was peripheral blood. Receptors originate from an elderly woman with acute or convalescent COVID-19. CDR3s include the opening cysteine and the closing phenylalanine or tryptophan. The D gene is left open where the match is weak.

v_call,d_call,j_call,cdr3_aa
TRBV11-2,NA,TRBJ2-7,CASSFKGDSQYF
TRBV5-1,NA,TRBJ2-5,CASSLKRPGNQYF
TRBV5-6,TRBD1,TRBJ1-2,CASNLQGTGYTF
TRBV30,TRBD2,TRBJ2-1,CAWSVRTRTYNEQFF
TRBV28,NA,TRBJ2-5,CASSLFGQGGETQYF
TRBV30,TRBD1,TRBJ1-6,CAWSPGQGYSPLHF
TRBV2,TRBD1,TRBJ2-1,CASSGGQGQVEQFF
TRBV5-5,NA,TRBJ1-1,CASTPAPRPGTEAFF
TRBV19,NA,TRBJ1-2,CASSSQGGYGYTF
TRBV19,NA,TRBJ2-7,CASSGFISYEQYF
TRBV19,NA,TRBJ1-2,CASNDLDWNYGYTF
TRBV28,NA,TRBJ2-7,CASSQAPSYEQYF
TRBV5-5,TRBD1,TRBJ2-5,CASSLEGARETQYF
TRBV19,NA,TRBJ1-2,CASRAREAGGYTF
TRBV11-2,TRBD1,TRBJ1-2,CASSLTGGASGYTF
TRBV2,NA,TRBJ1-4,CASSSRQELNEKLFF
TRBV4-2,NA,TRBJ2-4,CASSQDRQDLLIQYF
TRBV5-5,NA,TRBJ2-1,CASSPSPPAGTVKEQFF
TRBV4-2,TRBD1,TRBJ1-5,CASSQDPTGVWQPQHF
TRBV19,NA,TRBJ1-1,CASSIQQGHTEAFF
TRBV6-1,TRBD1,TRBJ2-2,CASGDRGNTGELFF
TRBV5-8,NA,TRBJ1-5,CASSQGFLNQPQHF
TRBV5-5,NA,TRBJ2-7,CASSLTGYEQYF
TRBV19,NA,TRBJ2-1,CASSTGRERYNEQFF
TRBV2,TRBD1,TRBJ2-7,CASSDRATYEQYF
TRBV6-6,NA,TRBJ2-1,CASREQTKQFF
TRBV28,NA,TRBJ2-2,CASSRHGSAGELFF
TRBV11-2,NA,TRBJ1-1,CASSWGRGTEAFF
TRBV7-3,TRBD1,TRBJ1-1,CASSTQQGGSTEAFF
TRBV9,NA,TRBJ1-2,CASSVSPDYGYTF
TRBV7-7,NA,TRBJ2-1,CASSLMVTRRDEQFF
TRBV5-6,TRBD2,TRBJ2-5,CASSLGLSGVLKYF
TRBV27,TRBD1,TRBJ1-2,CASSPIGQGAGNYGYTF
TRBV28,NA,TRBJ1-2,CASSSGYSYGYTF
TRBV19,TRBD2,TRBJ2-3,CASSISLAGGPDTQYF
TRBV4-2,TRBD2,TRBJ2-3,CASSQPGSLAGVDTQYF
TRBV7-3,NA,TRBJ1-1,CASSLFEATEAFF
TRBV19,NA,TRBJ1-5,CASSIASNSNQPQHF
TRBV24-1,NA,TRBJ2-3,CATSSKQGQADTQYF
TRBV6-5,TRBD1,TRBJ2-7,CASSYNRQGAFYEQYF
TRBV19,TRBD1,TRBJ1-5,CASTPWTGSNQPQHF
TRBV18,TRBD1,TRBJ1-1,CASSRDSRMNTEAFF
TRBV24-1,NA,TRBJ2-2,CATSDLQTGSTGELFF
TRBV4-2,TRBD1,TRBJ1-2,CASSRLESGGFSGYTF
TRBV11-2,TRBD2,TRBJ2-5,CASSLGAGGVVETQYF
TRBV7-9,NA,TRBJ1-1,CASAPTGGMNTEAFF
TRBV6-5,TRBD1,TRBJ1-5,CASEAGGNQPQHF
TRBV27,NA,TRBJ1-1,CASSLWSRGDTEAFF
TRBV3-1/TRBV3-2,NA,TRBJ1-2,CASSQGDTQNYGYTF